This entry concerns a single TCR beta chain. Its antigen remains undetermined. There are no base qualities to consult, and no much larger clone falls within one base. V and J are trimmed by 6 bases and 2 bases, and the gene matches miss 5 bases of the junction. The germline V gene yields MNHEY for CDR1 and SVGAGI for CDR2. From its cysteine to its phenylalanine, the CDR3 spans 15 amino acids. The sequence is cut down to CDR3 DNA, 45 bases in frame from base 1. TCR CDR3 regions were amplified from genomic DNA by multiplex PCR using the deep immunoSEQ assay. Extracted genomic DNA from each cell subset was distributed evenly across all wells of several immunoSEQ 96-well plates, and each plate was treated as a replicate. For sorted subsets, around 200 ng genomic DNA, equal to 30,000 or so T cell genomes, was loaded into each replicate PCR. Purified libraries were measured with a Qubit 3.0 fluorometer, size-checked on a Bioanalyzer 2100, and measured again with the KAPA Library Quantification kit. Every immunoSEQ 96-well plate was sequenced on a separate single-read 150-cycle Illumina NextSeq 550 flow cell. The published analysis was carried out like this. Because the immunoSEQ output included only junctional sequences and no quality scores, the filtering could not be the same as the filtering used for full-length reads. To assign V/J genes and CDR3, sequences were annotated using PyIR, a Python wrapper for IgBLAST v1.9, with IMGT germline references. Any read was removed if the V/J assignment was weak (E-value above 1e-6), the CDR3 was missing, or the read contained stop codons, out-of-frame junctions, or ambiguous translated residues. V3J clonotypes were defined by identical inferred V gene, J gene, and CDR3 amino acid sequence. Percentage overlap between repertoires was computed as shared unique clonotypes divided by the size of the smaller repertoire. Three approaches were used to assess repertoire richness: RTK rarefaction, the Chao1 estimator, and Recon v2.1 estimates of unobserved clonotypes. Generation probabilities were computed with OLGA for all TCRbeta clonotypes obtained by the gDNA method from four donors. Here the immuneACCESS table is served through TCRdb, limited to in-frame sequences with V and J called. Missing clones are a known gap in these copies; in checked studies unresolved V genes cover under half, and the rest lacks a known reason. The V and J calls and the clone size are those of that table, but D and trimming were determined from the DNA. This sample lists under 1,100,000 clones; 65% to 75% were detected once. The ten top clones hold about 1.5% of the sample.

This specimen belongs to a study of shared clonotypes between healthy human individuals (dated by TCRdb to the early 2020s). Regarding the complete study: The cohort included three men and a couple of women between 18 and 49 years of age. For each donor, CD4 naive and CD4 memory were each run on three plates, CD8 naive on two plates, and CD8 memory on one plate. Blood TCR repertoires of five healthy adults were deeply sequenced to estimate repertoire size and the extent of clonotype sharing between individuals. Libraries were prepared and TCR repertoires were sequenced by different laboratories using diverse techniques, in order to increase sequencing depth and limit assay-specific biases. Per donor, leukapheresis produced somewhere between about 0.8 and 9 billion PBMCs.

Donors were healthy HIV-negative adults with no recently reported acute infections or vaccinations. Every donor was a Caucasian adult living in Nashville, Tennessee, USA. CD4+ T cells were enriched through magnetic negative selection, after which naive cells were positively selected on CD45RA and the remaining negative fraction served as the memory subset. Blood was collected by leukapheresis, and PBMCs were isolated by Ficoll-Histopaque density gradient centrifugation and then cryopreserved in liquid nitrogen vapor phase. Analytical flow cytometry was used to check the purity and quantity of each magnetically sorted T cell population. From each sorted fraction, genomic DNA was isolated and quantified by UV absorbance on a Nanodrop 2000c. Paper-wide results and their limitations: Sharing across a few donors was observed for 4.5% to 6.5% of naive CD4, 3.5% of naive CD8, around 2.5% of memory CD4, and approximately 0.41% of memory CD8 clonotypes. Based on pairwise subsampling, the degree of clonotype sharing among donors was expected to be affected by sequencing depth. Only blood was sampled, and tissue TCR repertoires likely differ from those in blood. Naive subsets generally had larger estimated clonotype richness than memory subsets did. Compared with non-shared clonotypes, clonotypes shared by all four sorted-subset donors had higher generation probabilities. Because the study included only a small number of donors, the genetic and exposure-history diversity represented was limited. Rarefaction of sorted-subset datasets indicated incomplete sequencing despite the large sequencing depth.

The clonotype originates from a young man in good health. The material sequenced was memory CD4+ T cells sorted from blood. The sample's cell subset or site, from its label and the paper: CD45RA-negative fraction. The rearranged chain carries TRBV6-5 and TRBJ2-3; 10 bases in between match TRBD2. The CDR3 sequence is CASRRTSGNTDTQYF. In nucleotides, the sequence is TGTGCCAGCAGGAGGACTAGCGGAAACACAGATACGCAGTATTTT.